This section outlines one TCR beta chain sequence together with its context. Its antigen is currently unknown. The protocol was immunoSEQ multiplex PCR, while the TCRdb copy is restricted to in-frame clones and leaves out a portion. The sample lists roughly 13,000 clones, more than 80% occurring once. This record comes from a study of T cell responses to AZD1222 COVID-19 vaccine. Analysis merged second doses at about 4 or about 12 weeks. Whole-study findings and limits: Compared with day 0, the breadth and depth of the Spike-specific TCR repertoire rose significantly after two doses of AZD1222. Females made up more of the donors, who were largely white British, and clonal diversity may have come out too low.

Sequencing used peripheral blood, obtained 28 days after the second AZD1222 dose. The receptor was isolated from an adult who received the AZD1222 COVID-19 vaccine.

The CDR3 bases are TGTGCCAGCAGCTTGGAGAGTGGCTACACCTTC. Amino acid sequence: CASSLESGYTF. The chain uses TRBV5-6 and TRBJ1-2; D is unresolved. The CDR3 consists of 11 residues. The germline V gene has CDR1 SGHDT and CDR2 YYEEEE. Trimming left V 0 bases short and J 7 bases short, with 4 bases between. Together with reference TRBV5-6 and TRBJ1-2, the CDR3 gives the full variable domain: DAGVTQSPTHLIKTRGQQVTLRCSPKSGHDTVSWYQQALGQGPQFIFQYYEEEERQRGNFPDRFSGHQFPNYSSELNVNALLLGDSALYLCASSLESGYTFGSGTRLTVV.